This TCR beta chain was captured in a study of blood T cell repertoires in COVID-19. On the study more broadly: The United States, Italy and Spain provided the acute and convalescent COVID-19 samples. PBMCs, B-cell-depleted T cells, or T cells provided the cDNA or gDNA that made up the material.

In the original workflow: Using reference gene primer amplification, nucleated cell counts were estimated. TCRdb keeps only in-frame clones here, not all; method: immunoSEQ multiplex PCR. D and trimming come from the DNA, and the V and J calls and clone size come from that table. Of hundreds of thousands of clones detected, roughly 90% appear once; the ten largest clones hold about 1.2%. Germline V gene data show CDR1 as LGHNA and CDR2 as YNFKEQ. V trimming: 4 bases; J trimming: 0 bases; junction bases outside the gene matches: 6. CDR3 size: 16 residues. The chain is built from TRBV4-2 and TRBJ2-4; 7 bases are a match to TRBD1. This receptor was obtained from a man aged 35 to 55 with acute or convalescent COVID-19. The sequenced sample consisted of peripheral blood. The CDR3 sequence is CASSPRDSQAKNIQYF. CDR3 DNA sequence: TGTGCCAGCAGCCCCCGGGACAGTCAAGCCAAAAACATTCAGTACTTC.